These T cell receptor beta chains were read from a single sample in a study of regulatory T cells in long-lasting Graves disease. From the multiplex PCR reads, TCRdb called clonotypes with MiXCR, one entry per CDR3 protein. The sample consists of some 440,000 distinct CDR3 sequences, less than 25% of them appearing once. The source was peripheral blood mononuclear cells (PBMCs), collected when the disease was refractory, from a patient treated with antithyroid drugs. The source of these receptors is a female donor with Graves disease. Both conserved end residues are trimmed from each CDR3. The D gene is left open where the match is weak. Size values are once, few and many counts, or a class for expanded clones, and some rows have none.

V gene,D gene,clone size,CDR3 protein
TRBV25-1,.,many,ASSEANGRTTYEQY
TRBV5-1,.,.,ASRAGQGANIQY
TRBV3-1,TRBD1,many,ASSYRGGDTEAF
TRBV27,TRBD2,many,ASSVQGGRLAGGQETQY
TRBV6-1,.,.,ASSRLEKLF
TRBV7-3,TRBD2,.,ASSPRPASGTNTGELF
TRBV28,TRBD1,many,ATLQPGQGALGYT
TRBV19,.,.,ASRHSPKAMNTEAL
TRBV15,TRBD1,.,ATSTGQGAETQY
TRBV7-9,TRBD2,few,ASSSTTGLAGGDEQY
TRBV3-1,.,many,ASSQGTLNTEAF
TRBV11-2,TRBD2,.,ASSLLGLLTDTQY
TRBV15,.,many,ATSRGRDPYEQY
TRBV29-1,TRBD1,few,SVVGDRRVEQY
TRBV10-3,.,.,AISESKGVRTGELF
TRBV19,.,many,ASSGGDSYEQY
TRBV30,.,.,AWSVQTGTIY
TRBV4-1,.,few,ASSHPGVGAGMTQY
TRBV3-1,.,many,ASSQDRYLRETQY
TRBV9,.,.,ASSVQSNPGELF
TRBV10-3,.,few,AISANSNTGELF
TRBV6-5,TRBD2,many,ASSYSGGSGETQY
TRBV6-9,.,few,ASSYSLLAGEGYT
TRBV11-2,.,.,ASSLAPFPGELF
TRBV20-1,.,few,SARRGSYIYGYT
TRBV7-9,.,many,ASSLTETQY
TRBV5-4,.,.,ASFPLAGSSYNEQF
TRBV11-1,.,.,ASSGGGEQF
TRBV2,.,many,ASSWASGYEQY
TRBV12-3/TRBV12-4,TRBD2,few,ASSSPGLALYEQY
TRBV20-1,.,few,SARDPLEQY
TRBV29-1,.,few,SVASGSQAFSEGRLAGELF